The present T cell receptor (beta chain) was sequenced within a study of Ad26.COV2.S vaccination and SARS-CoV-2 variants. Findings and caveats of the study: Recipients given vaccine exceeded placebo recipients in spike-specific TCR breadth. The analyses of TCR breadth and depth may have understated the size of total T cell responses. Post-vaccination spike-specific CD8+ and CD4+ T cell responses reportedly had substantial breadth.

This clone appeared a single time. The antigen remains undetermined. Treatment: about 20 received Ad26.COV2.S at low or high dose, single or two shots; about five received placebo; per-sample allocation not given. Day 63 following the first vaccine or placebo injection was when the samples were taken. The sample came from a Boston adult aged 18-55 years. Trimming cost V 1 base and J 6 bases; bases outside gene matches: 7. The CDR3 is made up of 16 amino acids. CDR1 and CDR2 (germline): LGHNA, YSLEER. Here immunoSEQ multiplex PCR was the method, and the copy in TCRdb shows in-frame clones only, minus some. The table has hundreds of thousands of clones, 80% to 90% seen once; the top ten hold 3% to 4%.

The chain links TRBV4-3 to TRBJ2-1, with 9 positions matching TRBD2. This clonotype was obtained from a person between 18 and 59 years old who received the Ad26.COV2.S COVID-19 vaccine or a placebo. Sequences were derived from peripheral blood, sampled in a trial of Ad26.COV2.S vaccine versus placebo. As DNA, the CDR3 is TGCGCCAGCAGCCAAGTAGGGCGGGGGGGCCTCAATGAGCAGTTCTTC. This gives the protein CASSQVGRGGLNEQFF.